This T cell receptor (beta chain) was sequenced during a study of T cells in Graves' hyperthyroidism and ophthalmopathy. The germline V and J ends were trimmed by 2 bases and 5 bases, with 4 bases remaining between them. The germline CDR1 and CDR2 sequences are SNHLY and FYNNEI. The CDR3 covers 13 residues. Diagnostic decisions used clinical symptoms, serum thyroxine and TRAb, thyroid ultrasound and orbital computed tomography. Authors of the study amplified TCR beta CDR3 regions from RNA transcripts. The HTBI primer set served for first-round RT-PCR of the TCR CDR3. TCRdb reprocessed the multiplex PCR reads via MiXCR and lists one record per CDR3 protein. Seen here are tens of thousands of distinct CDR3 sequences, around 55% observed once, and the top ten hold 30% to 40%. This clonotype was detected once. Its antigen is still unknown. The study, taken as a whole, reports: Blood also held most thyroid clonotypes expanded beyond 0.001. Classification by a 13 V-J model distinguished ophthalmopathy from stable hyperthyroidism. Model output signaled ophthalmopathy a median around 6.9 months ahead of onset.

This receptor was obtained from a man between 18 and 29 years old with Graves' hyperthyroidism. Sequencing input: peripheral blood or thyroid tissue (not recorded which). V and J are TRBV2 and TRBJ1-6; D is ambiguous. CDR3 in DNA: TGTGCCAGCAGTGAAACAGATAATTCACCCCTCCACTTT. This codes for CASSETDNSPLHF.